The present T cell receptor beta chain was sequenced within a study of technical replicates of blood from a few donors. TCRdb's table, derived via immunoSEQ multiplex PCR, lists solely in-frame clones and lacks some. The sample lists 100,000 or so clones, 96% occurring once. The sequenced sample was T cells isolated from PBMCs. The TCR comes from a human donor in good health.

CDR3 coding DNA: TGTGCCAGCAGCTTAGAGGGGAATTATCAGCCCCAGCATTTT. Translated: CASSLEGNYQPQHF. V usage is TRBV7-9 and J usage is TRBJ1-5; D is possibly TRBD1 (5 bases). The ends were cut back, 1 base at V and 5 bases at J, with 9 bases in the middle. This CDR3 region has 14 residues. The germline V gene has CDR1 SEHNR and CDR2 FQNEAQ (reference sequence). Full variable domain (remainder filled in from reference TRBV7-9 and TRBJ1-5): DTGVSQNPRHKITKRGQNVTFRCDPISEHNRLYWYRQTLGQGPEFLTYFQNEAQLEKSRLLSDRFSAERPKGSFSTLEIQRTEQGDSAMYLCASSLEGNYQPQHFGDGTRLSIL.